This TCR beta chain was sequenced for a study of tumor-infiltrating lymphocytes in primary liver carcinoma. Co-extraction of RNA and DNA was performed on roughly 17-32 mg of unsorted bulk tissue. This clonotype was seen a single time. This CDR3 is missing its conserved last phenylalanine or tryptophan, likely due to a read error. The V end lost 7 bases, the J end lost 6 bases, and 14 bases lay between the germline ends. Germline CDR1 reads SGHKS; CDR2 reads YYEKEE (reference sequence). The CDR3 has 14 amino acids. TCR beta cDNA came from approximately 540 ng total RNA, primed with a constant-region primer. TCR beta libraries came from three nested multiplex PCR rounds using slightly modified ARM-PCR. TRBV1-TRBV30 forward and Cbeta reverse primers drove the first two roughly 10-cycle rounds. MiXCR was run by TCRdb on the multiplex PCR reads, yielding one entry per CDR3 protein. The sample records about 21,000 distinct CDR3 sequences, about 75% being singletons.

The sequencing input was liver tumor tissue from sampling region 1. Subset: tumor region T1, superior pole. The genes are TRBV5-5 and TRBJ1-6; no reliable D call. The receptor's source is a woman in her twenties or thirties with primary liver carcinoma and hepatitis B virus infection. The CDR3: CASCSDVSNSPLHS. The CDR3 DNA reads TGTGCCAGCTGCTCGGACGTCAGTAATTCACCCCTCCACTCT.